These 24 T cell receptor beta chains share one sample of origin, sequenced in a study of blood T cell repertoires in COVID-19. This table comes from immunoSEQ multiplex PCR, and its TCRdb copy is limited to in-frame clones, with some not included. The table shows about 75,000 clones, with approximately 90% occurring only once. The sequencing sample was made of peripheral blood. These receptors all stem from a human donor in a cohort sampled during active COVID-19.

The chain combines TRBV10-1 with TRBJ2-3, with 8 bases aligning to TRBD1. With 4 bases clipped from V and 4 bases from J, the junction kept 10 bases outside the gene matches. CDR1 is WNHNN and CDR2 is SYGVQD in the germline V gene (reference sequence). The CDR3 is made up of 16 amino acids. CDR3 amino acids: CASSGGTGFVADTQYF. The CDR3, as DNA: TGCGCCAGCAGTGGGGGGACAGGTTTTGTGGCAGATACGCAGTATTTT.

The V and J genes are TRBV19 and TRBJ2-2; tentatively, D is TRBD1 (5 bases). With 7 bases removed from V and 4 bases from J, the gap between germline ends came to 16 bases. The CDR3 extends over 15 amino acids. Germline V lookup: CDR1 LNHDA, CDR2 SQIVND (reference sequence). Written as DNA, the CDR3 is TGTGCCAGTACCCCCCAGGGCATGAGCACCGGGGAGCTGTTTTTT. Translating gives CASTPQGMSTGELFF.

The chain carries TRBV6-2 or TRBV6-3 and TRBJ1-5; D not resolved. V lost 6 bases, J lost 6 bases, and 15 bases lay in between. Germline V gives CDR1 MNHEY, CDR2 SVGEGT. The CDR3 runs 14 residues. The CDR3 region has the DNA TGTGCCAGCAGCATAGGAGGAGCGGGTCAGCCCCAGCATTTT. The encoded protein is CASSIGGAGQPQHF.

The chain combines TRBV28 with TRBJ2-7; 9 bases line up with TRBD2. Germline V CDR1 and CDR2: MDHEN, SYDVKM. V dropped 4 bases and J dropped 2; count of bases not matched to a gene: 15. CDR3 length equals 18 residues. The CDR3 sequence: CASSSGRLSGSAPYEQYF. The CDR3 region has the DNA TGTGCCAGCAGTTCCGGCCGGCTTAGCGGGAGTGCCCCCTACGAGCAGTACTTC.

The rearrangement uses TRBV12-5 and TRBJ2-2; 9 bases match TRBD1. The CDR3 has 15 residues. V shed 5 bases, J shed 5 bases, and the junction held 6 bases outside the gene matches. Germline CDR1 reads LGHNT; CDR2 reads FRNRAP. This chain's CDR3 is CASGQQGAGTGELFF. CDR3 DNA: TGTGCTAGTGGTCAACAGGGGGCTGGAACCGGGGAGCTGTTTTTT. Combining the CDR3 with reference TRBV12-5 and TRBJ2-2 gives the whole variable domain DARVTQTPRHKVTEMGQEVTMRCQPILGHNTVFWYRQTMMQGLELLAYFRNRAPLDDSGMPKDRFSAEMPDATLATLKIQPSEPRDSAVYFCASGQQGAGTGELFFGEGSRLTVL.

The chain links TRBV7-2 to TRBJ2-5; maybe TRBD2 (6 bases). Between the trimmed V and J ends, which lost 1 base and 10 bases, there was a span of 7 bases. CDR3 size: 11 residues. Germline V gene sequence: CDR1 SGHTA, CDR2 FQGNSA. The CDR3 DNA reads as TGTGCCAGCAGCTTAGAGGGAGGCCAGTACTTC. This encodes CASSLEGGQYF. The entire variable domain, with the rest obtained from reference TRBV7-2 and TRBJ2-5, is as follows: GAGVSQSPSNKVTEKGKDVELRCDPISGHTALYWYRQSLGQGLEFLIYFQGNSAPDKSGLPSDRFSAERTGGSVSTLTIQRTQQEDSAVYLCASSLEGGQYFGPGTRLLVL.

The rearrangement links TRBV6-2 or TRBV6-3 to TRBJ1-6; no clear D gene. The CDR3 extends over 17 amino acids. Trimming left V 2 bases short and J 8 bases short, with 19 bases between. Per the germline V gene, CDR1 is MNHEY and CDR2 is SVGEGT. This CDR3 is CASSYGSGAGSYSPLHF. In DNA form, the CDR3 reads TGTGCCAGCAGTTACGGTAGTGGTGCGGGCTCCTATTCACCCCTCCACTTT.

About this clone itself: The DNA is left out, because the CDR3 cannot be placed on it with certainty; the CDR3 is given as TCRdb lists it. The rearrangement uses TRBV21-1 and TRBJ2-1; no check of the table's D call, TRBD2, against the DNA was made. TRBV21-1 is listed as a pseudogene. The CDR3 extends over 23 residues, inclusive of both ends. CDR3 region: CASSKGVSRVAAGAFHDESEQFF.

The CDR3 nucleotides read TGTGCCAGCAGCACAGGAGAACGGGAGCTCAGCACAGATACGCAGTATTTT. Its protein is CASSTGERELSTDTQYF. The genes are TRBV2 and TRBJ2-3; D might be TRBD2 (6 bases). Between the trimmed V and J ends, which lost 6 bases and 0 bases, there was a span of 19 bases. Germline lookup yields CDR1 SNHLY and CDR2 FYNNEI. CDR3 length: 17 amino acids. The full variable domain, completed using reference TRBV2 and TRBJ2-3, is EPEVTQTPSHQVTQMGQEVILRCVPISNHLYFYWYRQILGQKVEFLVSFYNNEISEKSEIFDDQFSVERPDGSNFTLKIRSTKLEDSAMYFCASSTGERELSTDTQYFGPGTRLTVL.

The chain has TRBV11-2 and TRBJ1-3, with D maybe TRBD1 (6 bases). The germline gives CDR1 SGHAT, CDR2 FQNNGV. This CDR3 is built from 18 residues. The V and J ends lost 3 bases and 4 bases respectively, with 22 bases between them. CDR3 coding DNA: TGTGCCAGCAGCTTTCGACCACTAAGGGGGTCAAGAGGAAACACCATATATTTT. Translating it yields CASSFRPLRGSRGNTIYF.

The genes are TRBV7-8 and TRBJ2-2; 8 bases line up with TRBD1. Germline V gene lookup returns CDR1 SGHVS and CDR2 FQNEAQ. V lost 5 bases and J lost 0; bases outside the gene matches: 8. The CDR3 runs to 17 residues. In DNA, the CDR3 is TGTGCCAGCAGCCCTAGACAGGGGACAGCGAACACCGGGGAGCTGTTTTTT. This translates into CASSPRQGTANTGELFF.

This chain uses TRBV3-1 (or the pseudogene TRBV3-2) with TRBJ1-1, with 7 nucleotides matching TRBD1. J gave up 3 bases and V 1 base, and 8 bases lay outside the gene matches. Germline V lookup: CDR1 LGHDT, CDR2 YNNKEL (reference sequence). The CDR3 consists of 16 residues. The CDR3 here is CASSQASGGLHTEAFF. The DNA of the CDR3 is TGTGCCAGCAGCCAAGCGTCAGGGGGGCTTCACACTGAAGCTTTCTTT.

Only a few counts were recorded for this clone. V and J are TRBV7-9 and TRBJ2-2, with 13 positions matching TRBD2. CDR3 size: 19 residues. V was pared by 5 bases and J by 5 bases, with 14 bases of the junction left unmatched. The germline V gene has CDR1 SEHNR and CDR2 FQNEAQ (reference sequence). This CDR3 reads CASSAGLAGDIPGTGELFF. CDR3 nucleotides: TGTGCCAGCAGCGCAGGACTAGCGGGAGACATACCGGGGACCGGGGAGCTGTTTTTT. The full variable domain, with the rest looked up from reference TRBV7-9 and TRBJ2-2, is DTGVSQNPRHKITKRGQNVTFRCDPISEHNRLYWYRQTLGQGPEFLTYFQNEAQLEKSRLLSDRFSAERPKGSFSTLEIQRTEQGDSAMYLCASSAGLAGDIPGTGELFFGEGSRLTVL.

The V gene is TRBV28, the J gene TRBJ2-7, with 10 bases fitting TRBD1. From germline, CDR1 is MDHEN and CDR2 SYDVKM. V lost 2 bases and J lost 6; bases outside the gene matches: 10. This CDR3 is 16 amino acids long. CDR3 in amino acids: CASSLNLGQGRIEQYF. For the CDR3, the DNA is TGTGCCAGCAGTTTAAATCTGGGACAGGGGAGGATCGAGCAGTACTTC.

The chain joins TRBV9 to TRBJ1-4; 9 positions match TRBD1. The junction had 7 bases not matched to a gene; V was cut back by 0 bases and J by 7 bases. Germline V gene sequence: CDR1 SGDLS, CDR2 YYNGEE. The CDR3 is made up of 16 amino acids. The CDR3 bases are TGTGCCAGCAGCGTAGGCCCACAGGGGGCGCGTGAAAAACTGTTTTTT. This gives the protein CASSVGPQGAREKLFF.

The chain has TRBV19 and TRBJ2-2; possible D gene TRBD1, 5 bases. Per the germline V gene, CDR1 is LNHDA and CDR2 is SQIVND (reference sequence). V lost 4 bases and J lost 6, with 15 bases in between. This CDR3 comprises 15 residues. CDR3 protein: CASSNGAFLSGELFF. The CDR3 coding sequence is TGTGCCAGTAGTAATGGGGCATTTTTGTCCGGGGAGCTGTTTTTT.

The gene calls are TRBV11-2 and TRBJ2-5; D ambiguous. Looked up from germline, CDR1 is SGHAT and CDR2 is FQNNGV. This CDR3 spans 12 amino acids. With 5 bases removed from V and 3 bases from J, the gap between germline ends came to 7 bases. In nucleotides, the CDR3 is TGTGCCAGCAGCCTGGCGGAAGAGACCCAGTACTTC. This translates into CASSLAEETQYF. Variable domain in full (rest from reference TRBV11-2 and TRBJ2-5): EAGVAQSPRYKIIEKRQSVAFWCNPISGHATLYWYQQILGQGPKLLIQFQNNGVVDDSQLPKDRFSAERLKGVDSTLKIQPAKLEDSAVYLCASSLAEETQYFGPGTRLLVL.

The rearrangement joins TRBV27 to TRBJ2-2; 10 bases map to TRBD1. The CDR3 loop spans 16 amino acids. The ends lost 7 bases at V and 6 bases at J; junction bases unmatched: 11. Germline V CDR1 and CDR2: MNHEY, SMNVEV (reference sequence). The CDR3 DNA follows: TGTGCCAGCACCATACTAGGACAGGGGGTCTCCGGGGAGCTGTTTTTT. It yields the protein CASTILGQGVSGELFF.

The CDR3: CSVEGLAGGPTGYEQYF. The CDR3 coding sequence is TGCAGCGTTGAAGGACTAGCGGGAGGGCCAACCGGATACGAGCAGTACTTC. This rearrangement joins TRBV29-1 to TRBJ2-7, with 14 bases identical to TRBD2. This CDR3 contains 17 residues. Germline V lookup: CDR1 SQVTM, CDR2 ANQGSEA. V dropped 1 base and J dropped 4; count of bases not matched to a gene: 9.

V usage is TRBV5-4 and J usage is TRBJ2-3; 14 bases are shared with TRBD2. The germline V gene encodes CDR1 SGHNT and CDR2 YYREEE (reference sequence). The CDR3 totals 18 residues. J was trimmed by 0 bases and V by 2 bases; bases with no gene match: 5. The CDR3 DNA is TGTGCCAGCAGCTTCGGGACTAGCGGGGGACTTAGCACAGATACGCAGTATTTT. Amino acids: CASSFGTSGGLSTDTQYF.

Only a few counts were recorded for this clone. This sequence joins TRBV30 and TRBJ1-2; weak D call: TRBD1 (6 bases). With 7 bases removed from V and 7 bases from J, the gap between germline ends came to 16 bases. The CDR3 extends over 12 amino acids. The V gene's germline CDR1 is GTSNPN and CDR2 SVGIG (reference sequence). The CDR3: CASLFRGFGYTF. In DNA, the CDR3 is TGTGCCTCCCTCTTCAGGGGATTTGGCTACACCTTC.

J is TRBJ1-1 and V is TRBV7-9; 7 nucleotides match TRBD1. The CDR3 extends over 16 amino acids. V shed 6 bases and J 2 bases; nucleotides not matched to a gene: 12. Germline V lookup: CDR1 SEHNR, CDR2 FQNEAQ (reference sequence). CDR3 loop: CASRPNPGTVNTEAFF. The CDR3 DNA follows: TGTGCCAGCAGACCCAACCCCGGGACAGTAAACACTGAAGCTTTCTTT.

V and J are TRBV28 and TRBJ2-7; D is uncertain. The CDR3 runs 11 residues. Trimming removed 8 bases at V and 4 bases at J, with 9 bases between. Germline CDR1 MDHEN, CDR2 SYDVKM. The CDR3 region has the DNA TGTGCCAGCGGAGTACGATACGAGCAGTACTTC. It yields the protein CASGVRYEQYF.

The J gene is TRBJ2-1, the V gene TRBV24-1; D may be TRBD2 (6 bases). Trimming pared 6 bases from V and 4 bases from J, leaving 27 bases between. There are 19 residues in the CDR3. Looked up from germline, CDR1 is KGHDR and CDR2 is SFDVKD. The CDR3 spells CATSSLAGLGLTAYNEQFF. CDR3 in DNA: TGTGCCACCAGTTCGTTGGCGGGACTGGGGCTCACGGCTTACAATGAGCAGTTCTTC.